This record concerns one TCR beta chain sequence. Its antigen is not known. The data originate from a study of shared clonotypes between healthy human individuals. Background on the study: CD8 memory received one plate per donor, CD8 naive two, CD4 memory three and CD4 naive three. Whole-study findings and limits: Naive subsets typically showed greater estimated richness than memory subsets. Among a handful of donors, 4.5% to 5.5% of naive CD4 clonotypes were found in common.

Replicate PCRs run on sorted subsets employed approximately 0.2 ug DNA, approximately 30,000 T cell genomes. Clones were read by immunoSEQ multiplex PCR, and TCRdb kept only the in-frame ones, dropping some. The data show over 2 million clones, roughly 95% seen once. Losses at the gene ends were 3 bases for V and 6 bases for J; bases not matched to a gene: 3. There are 13 residues in the CDR3. The germline gives CDR1 SGHNT, CDR2 YYREEE (reference sequence). Naive CD8 cells, CD45RO-negative and positively selected for CCR7, excluded terminally differentiated effector memory CD45RA+ cells. This sequence joins TRBV5-4 and TRBJ2-7, with 10 bases that match TRBD2. The sequencing input was naive CD8+ T cells sorted from blood. The sequence was collected from a man between 18 and 29 years old in good health. CDR3 bases: TGTGCCAGCAGCTCTAGCGGGAGCCTCGAGCAGTACTTC. Its translation is CASSSSGSLEQYF.